The 26 T cell receptor beta chains listed next were all sequenced from one sample in a study of blood T cell repertoires in COVID-19. Here immunoSEQ multiplex PCR was the method, and the copy in TCRdb shows in-frame clones only, minus some. The table lists roughly 40,000 clones, approximately 81% of them singletons, with less than 30% in the top ten. The specimen sequenced was peripheral blood. The receptors originated from a man older than 75 with active or convalescent COVID-19.

The gene calls are TRBV19 and TRBJ1-5; D may be TRBD1 (6 bases). The CDR3 has 15 residues. V was cut by 7 bases and J by 2 bases, with 15 bases left in between. The germline V gene encodes CDR1 LNHDA and CDR2 SQIVND (reference sequence). CDR3 nucleotide sequence: TGTGCCAGTAACCTCCAGGGGATGGGCAATCAGCCCCAGCATTTT. The encoded protein is CASNLQGMGNQPQHF.

The chain recombines TRBV4-1 with TRBJ1-4; D unresolved. The CDR3 contains 18 residues. Trimming took off 0 bases at V and 0 bases at J, with 14 bases between the two ends. Germline CDR1 is MGHRA and CDR2 is YSYEKL. In DNA form, the CDR3 reads TGCGCCAGCAGCCAAGATCTGATAGCTACTGCAACTAATGAAAAACTGTTTTTT. Its translation: CASSQDLIATATNEKLFF.

The chain links TRBV9 to TRBJ1-3, with D unclear. The CDR3 has 15 amino acids. Trimming removed 4 bases at V and 4 bases at J, with 15 bases between. Per germline, CDR1 SGDLS and CDR2 YYNGEE. In DNA form, the CDR3 reads TGTGCCAGCAGCATTTCCAACTTGAGGGGAAACACCATATATTTT. It encodes CASSISNLRGNTIYF.

CDR3 amino acids: CASSARIWPTNEKLFF. The CDR3 nucleotides read TGTGCCAGCAGTGCCCGAATATGGCCAACTAATGAAAAACTGTTTTTT. This chain links TRBV27 with TRBJ1-4; unclear D gene. The CDR3 is 16 amino acids. The germline gives CDR1 MNHEY, CDR2 SMNVEV (reference sequence). With 5 bases removed from V and 0 bases from J, the gap between germline ends came to 13 bases.

The chain recombines TRBV4-3 with TRBJ1-2, with 7 bases matching TRBD1. CDR1 is LGHNA and CDR2 is YSLEER in the germline V gene. CDR3 length equals 17 residues. With 4 bases clipped from V and 7 bases from J, the junction kept 18 bases outside the gene matches. Written as DNA, the CDR3 is TGCGCCAGCAGCCCCACCCTCCCCGGGGACAGTAGCATTGGCTACACCTTC. Protein: CASSPTLPGDSSIGYTF.

The CDR3 loop is CASTLAGGLSYEQYF. CDR3 bases: TGTGCCAGCACCCTAGCGGGAGGCCTCTCCTACGAGCAGTACTTC. V usage is TRBV27 and J usage is TRBJ2-7; 11 bases match TRBD2. CDR1 and CDR2 (germline): MNHEY, SMNVEV (reference sequence). V lost 7 bases and J lost 0; bases outside the gene matches: 5. CDR3 size: 15 residues.

V usage is TRBV19 and J usage is TRBJ2-5; 11 bases align to TRBD2. V lost 1 base to trimming and J lost 2 bases; unmatched junction nucleotides: 3. Germline loops: CDR1 LNHDA, CDR2 SQIVND (reference sequence). The CDR3 is 16 residues long. The chain's CDR3 is CASSIALAGGQETQYF. CDR3 DNA: TGTGCCAGTAGTATAGCTCTAGCGGGGGGACAAGAGACCCAGTACTTC. The full variable domain, rest sourced from reference TRBV19 and TRBJ2-5, is DGGITQSPKYLFRKEGQNVTLSCEQNLNHDAMYWYRQDPGQGLRLIYYSQIVNDFQKGDIAEGYSVSREKKESFPLTVTSAQKNPTAFYLCASSIALAGGQETQYFGPGTRLLVL.

The rearrangement uses TRBV3-1 (or the pseudogene TRBV3-2) and TRBJ2-3; maybe TRBD2 (6 bases). This CDR3 contains 16 residues. CDR1 LGHDT and CDR2 YNNKEL come from the germline V gene (reference sequence). With 0 bases removed from V and 6 bases from J, the gap between germline ends came to 16 bases. The CDR3 region has the DNA TGTGCCAGCAGCCAAGATTTCCCGGGAGCTTTGGATACGCAGTATTTT. Protein product: CASSQDFPGALDTQYF.

This clone occurred a few times. The chain combines TRBV4-3 with TRBJ2-2; possibly TRBD1 for D (5 bases). CDR1 is LGHNA, CDR2 YSLEER, per germline. This CDR3 has 15 amino acids. Trimming took off 6 bases at V and 4 bases at J, with 15 bases between the two ends. CDR3 region: CASRRGNFATGELFF. CDR3 DNA: TGCGCCAGCAGAAGGGGAAATTTCGCCACCGGGGAGCTGTTTTTT.

V and J are TRBV4-3 and TRBJ2-1; the match to TRBD2 covers 11 bases. V lost 2 bases to trimming and J lost 4 bases; unmatched junction nucleotides: 4. Per germline, CDR1 LGHNA and CDR2 YSLEER. The CDR3 runs 16 residues. The CDR3 DNA follows: TGCGCCAGCAGCCAACAACTAGCGGGAGCTTACAATGAGCAGTTCTTC. Translation: CASSQQLAGAYNEQFF.

The V call is TRBV2, the J call TRBJ2-1; 10 bases match TRBD2. CDR1 is SNHLY, CDR2 FYNNEI, per germline. The CDR3 length is 12 residues. The V segment lost 7 bases and the J segment 7 bases; nucleotides outside the gene matches: 1. The CDR3 protein is CASKLAGNEQFF. CDR3 nucleotides: TGTGCCAGCAAACTAGCGGGAAATGAGCAGTTCTTC.

CDR3 protein: CASSDPGSGANVLTF. CDR3 bases: TGTGCCAGCAGTGATCCGGGTTCTGGGGCCAACGTCCTGACTTTC. This chain uses TRBV25-1 with TRBJ2-6; unclear D gene. Germline lookup yields CDR1 MGHDK and CDR2 SYGVNS. The CDR3 totals 15 residues. Trimming removed 3 bases from V and 1 base from J, with 7 bases in between.

This clone is a singleton in its sample. The rearrangement links TRBV5-1 to TRBJ2-5, with TRBD2 identical over 11 bases. The V gene end was trimmed by 2 bases and the J gene end by 5 bases; junction bases not matched to a gene: 5. Germline CDR1 SGHRS, CDR2 YFSETQ. This CDR3 has 15 residues. In nucleotides, the CDR3 is TGCGCCAGCAGCTTAACTAGCGGGGGCGGGGAGACCCAGTACTTC. Its translation is CASSLTSGGGETQYF.

This chain connects TRBV5-1 to TRBJ1-1; weak D call: TRBD1 (6 bases). V lost 1 base and J lost 4, with 17 bases in between. Germline-derived CDR1 and CDR2 are SGHRS and YFSETQ. This CDR3 is built from 16 residues. CDR3 bases: TGCGCCAGCAGCTTGCATCAGGGGTCCGGCGGCACTGAAGCTTTCTTT. The encoded protein is CASSLHQGSGGTEAFF.

The chain has TRBV6-5 and TRBJ2-7; 13 bases agree with TRBD2. Germline values: CDR1 MNHEY, CDR2 SVGAGI. The CDR3 consists of 16 residues. V shed 3 bases, J shed 4 bases, and the junction held 6 bases outside the gene matches. In DNA form, the CDR3 reads TGTGCCAGCAGTTATAAGGGACTAGCGGGGCCATACGAGCAGTACTTC. It is translated as CASSYKGLAGPYEQYF.

The chain carries TRBV4-3 and TRBJ1-5; D perhaps matches TRBD1 (6 bases). Germline lookup yields CDR1 LGHNA and CDR2 YSLEER. This CDR3 contains 15 residues. The germline V and J ends were trimmed by 0 bases and 6 bases, with 12 bases remaining between them. In nucleotides, the CDR3 is TGCGCCAGCAGCCAAGATAGTGGGGGCCGTCAGCCCCAGCATTTT. Translating gives CASSQDSGGRQPQHF.

The chain links TRBV7-9 to TRBJ1-4; possibly TRBD1 for D (6 bases). The germline V gene has CDR1 SEHNR and CDR2 FQNEAQ (reference sequence). CDR3 length: 14 residues. Trimming shortened V by 6 bases and J by 3 bases, and 11 bases separated the two germline ends. The DNA of the CDR3 is TGTGCCAGCAGGCATACAGGGTCTAATGAAAAACTGTTTTTT. It translates to CASRHTGSNEKLFF.

This rearrangement joins TRBV5-1 to TRBJ2-1; no definite D call. The germline V gene has CDR1 SGHRS and CDR2 YFSETQ. With 2 bases removed from V and 2 bases from J, the gap between germline ends came to 8 bases. The length of the CDR3 is 14 residues. CDR3 amino acids: CASSLLPAYNEQFF. The CDR3 bases are TGCGCCAGCAGCTTATTACCGGCCTACAATGAGCAGTTCTTC.

This clone came up a few times. The rearrangement uses TRBV11-2 and TRBJ2-3; D is possibly TRBD2 (5 bases). This CDR3 is built from 12 residues. Trimming removed 3 bases from V and 6 bases from J, with 7 bases in between. CDR1 is SGHAT and CDR2 is FQNNGV in the germline V gene. In DNA, the CDR3 is TGTGCCAGCAGCTTCACGGGGGATACGCAGTATTTT. Translation gives CASSFTGDTQYF.

This rearrangement joins TRBV30 to TRBJ1-2; unclear D gene. The germline V and J ends were trimmed by 2 bases and 10 bases, with 11 bases remaining between them. Germline CDR1 is GTSNPN and CDR2 is SVGIG (reference sequence). CDR3 length: 11 residues. CDR3 in DNA: TGTGCCTGGAGTACTAGCAAGGTCTACACCTTC. It yields the protein CAWSTSKVYTF.

The chain recombines TRBV7-3 with TRBJ2-1, with a possible D match to TRBD1 (5 bases). Trimming cost V 2 bases and J 4 bases, with 12 bases left between them. The CDR3 length is 15 residues. In germline, CDR1 is SGHTA, CDR2 FQGTGA. The CDR3 nucleotides read TGTGCCAGCAGCTTAGGGTCAGGGCGGTACAATGAGCAGTTCTTC. It codes for CASSLGSGRYNEQFF.

The chain links TRBV7-2 to TRBJ2-3; 7 bases are shared with TRBD2. Germline V lookup: CDR1 SGHTA, CDR2 FQGNSA. V lost 3 bases, J lost 4 bases, and 7 bases stayed unmatched. This CDR3 spans 15 amino acids. The CDR3 sequence is CASSFSAGVPDTQYF. The CDR3 bases are TGTGCCAGCAGCTTCTCGGCGGGAGTGCCAGATACGCAGTATTTT.

This chain connects TRBV19 to TRBJ1-3; 7 bases align to TRBD1. Germline CDR1 and CDR2: LNHDA and SQIVND (reference sequence). This CDR3 has 14 amino acids. J lost 4 bases, V lost 11 bases, and 11 bases had no gene match. The CDR3 region is CALKGSRGGNTIYF. As DNA, the CDR3 is TGTGCCCTCAAGGGGAGCAGGGGGGGAAACACCATATATTTT.

The rearrangement links TRBV27 to TRBJ1-5; 10 bases align to TRBD1. The CDR3 contains 15 residues. V was pared by 5 bases and J by 6 bases, with 7 bases of the junction left unmatched. CDR1 MNHEY and CDR2 SMNVEV come from the germline V gene (reference sequence). Here the CDR3 reads CASSAWTGGGQPQHF. The CDR3 coding sequence is TGTGCCAGCAGTGCCTGGACAGGGGGAGGTCAGCCCCAGCATTTT.

This rearrangement joins TRBV7-9 to TRBJ1-3; D is unresolved. Germline values: CDR1 SEHNR, CDR2 FQNEAQ (reference sequence). Trimming took off 4 bases at V and 0 bases at J, with 7 bases between the two ends. The CDR3 length is 14 residues. The CDR3 nucleotides are TGTGCCAGCAGCTCGGGGTTCTCTGGAAACACCATATATTTT. This translates into CASSSGFSGNTIYF.

V usage is TRBV7-9 and J usage is TRBJ2-7; 10 bases line up with TRBD1. V was pared by 5 bases and J by 7 bases, with 14 bases of the junction left unmatched. The germline gives CDR1 SEHNR, CDR2 FQNEAQ (reference sequence). The CDR3 is made up of 16 amino acids. Here the CDR3 DNA reads TGTGCCAGCAGCCTACGAGAGGGACAGGGGATTGGAGAGCAGTACTTC. Translating it yields CASSLREGQGIGEQYF.